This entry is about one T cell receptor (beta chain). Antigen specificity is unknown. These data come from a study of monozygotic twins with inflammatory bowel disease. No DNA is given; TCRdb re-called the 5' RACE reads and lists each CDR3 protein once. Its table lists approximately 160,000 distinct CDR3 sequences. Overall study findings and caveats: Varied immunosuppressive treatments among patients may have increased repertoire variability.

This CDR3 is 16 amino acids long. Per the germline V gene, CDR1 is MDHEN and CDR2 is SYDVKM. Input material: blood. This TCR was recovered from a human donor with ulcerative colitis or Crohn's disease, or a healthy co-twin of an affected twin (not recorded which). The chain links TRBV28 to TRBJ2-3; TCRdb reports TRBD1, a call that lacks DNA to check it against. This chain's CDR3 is CASSHRDRVWTDTQYF.